The T cell receptor delta chain under discussion was sequenced for a study of gamma-delta chains in newborns, infants, children. This clone is categorized as medium-sized. At the DNA level, this CDR3 is encoded by other sequences in the same sample as well. TCRdb re-called clones from the reads using CATT. The sample comprises fewer than 8,500 delta-chain clones, 0.5% to 0.85% of which are singletons, and roughly a sixth rests with the top ten. Germline V gene lookup returns CDR1 GEAIGNYY and CDR2 EKD. The CDR3 consists of 21 residues. V lost 3 bases and J lost 1; bases outside the gene matches: 11. V is TRDV2 and J is TRDJ3; 13 nucleotides match TRDD3. The TCR comes from a child who was a newborn, infant or young child, either healthy, febrile or measles-vaccinated (not recorded which). Sample: blood. CDR3: CACDGLDWGIRRSWDTRQMFF. In nucleotides, the CDR3 is TGTGCCTGTGACGGACTAGACTGGGGGATACGCAGGTCCTGGGACACCCGACAGATGTTTTTC.